The present entry profiles one TCR beta chain with its context. Its antigen is currently not known. Base qualities are not at hand, and no much larger clone is one base apart. This record belongs to a study of blood T cell repertoires in COVID-19 (dated by TCRdb to the early 2020s). For the study in its entirety: Samples from collaborators originated in the United States, Italy and Spain and spanned both the acute and convalescent phases of COVID-19. The material from the prospective study consisted of cDNA or gDNA derived from T cells, B-cell-depleted T cells, or PBMCs. Deeply sampled blood TCRbeta repertoires from subjects exposed to, actively infected with, or recovered from COVID-19 were included in the dataset. The repertoires were made available in a free public database intended to serve as a resource for research on the immune response to SARS-CoV-2. The samples were drawn from two sources: the first 160 participants of the ongoing ImmuneRACE study, and over 950 subjects contributed by 6 global collaborators. A de-identified subject ID, COVID-19 status, age in years and sex were almost always included in the sample metadata. Where available, HLA class I and class II types were taken from metadata supplied by the sample provider and were not determined by assay-based typing. Broad study findings and their caveats: How much clinical and demographic metadata was included differed by source and by participant, and the metadata was provided uncurated.

The immunoSEQ Assay, a bias-controlled multiplex PCR, was used to amplify TCRbeta CDR3 regions from genomic DNA. In the source study's methods: Nucleated cell counts per sample were estimated from amplification of reference gene primers within the assay. To quantify the absolute abundance of each unique TCRbeta CDR3 rearrangement, sequence reads were collapsed and filtered. For each sample, productive Simpson clonality was calculated as the square root of Simpson's diversity index across productive rearrangements. TCRdb took this table from immuneACCESS and kept in-frame rearrangements with V and J called. Such tables lack part of the clones; where checked against another copy, unresolved V genes explain under half of the gap, and the rest is unexplained. V and J calls and clone size are as listed in that table; D and trimming were resolved from the DNA. The table for this sample lists about 50,000 clones; approximately 91% of them were counted only once. The top ten clones comprise more than 8% of the sample.

The CDR3 runs 17 amino acids, cysteine and phenylalanine included. Only the CDR3 DNA stays, 51 bases, in frame from base 1. Relative to germline, V is 6 bases shorter and J is 1 base shorter, with 20 bases between their ends. Based on the germline V gene, the CDR1 and CDR2 sequences are SNHLY and FYNNEI. Collaborating institutions collected whole blood in K2EDTA tubes following their own protocols. For TCRbeta analysis, collaborators shipped samples in one of three forms: frozen whole blood, isolated PBMCs, or DNA extracted from either of those sample types. This clonotype was sampled from a woman of 80 years or more with acute or convalescent COVID-19. Rearrangement joined TRBV2 to TRBJ2-3; a tentative D call is TRBD1 (6 bases match). The sequencing input was peripheral blood. CDR3 protein: CASSALDRIARTDTQYF. The sequenced DNA is TGTGCCAGCAGCGCACTTGACAGGATCGCCCGCACAGATACGCAGTATTTT.